This TCR beta chain appears in the sequencing data of a study of blood T cell repertoires in COVID-19. The overall study: Sites in the United States, Italy and Spain provided acute and convalescent COVID-19 samples.

Measured with immunoSEQ multiplex PCR; TCRdb has only the in-frame clones, and not every one. The sample lists roughly 200,000 clones, nearly 90% seen once, with approximately 2.3% in the top ten. The ends were cut back, 3 bases at V and 4 bases at J, with 9 bases in the middle. Germline lookup yields CDR1 MNHNS and CDR2 SASEGT. CDR3 length equals 13 residues. The participants were between roughly 18 and 100 years old and came from 24 US areas. This sequence originates from a woman in her thirties or forties with acute COVID-19. The genes are TRBV6-1 and TRBJ1-2; tentatively, D is TRBD1 (5 bases). Specimen: PBMCs or T cells enriched from blood (not recorded which). In DNA, the CDR3 is TGTGCCAGCAGTGAGAGACAGATCTATGGCTACACCTTC. Its protein product is CASSERQIYGYTF.